This TCR beta chain was sequenced in a study of T-cell reconstitution after alpha-beta-depleted transplantation in children. General study results and limits: Several hundred rapidly expanded clones from non-depleted graft cells reportedly supplied alpha-beta T cells about two months post-transplant. Newly produced T cells mostly accounted for T-cell counts and diversity one year post-transplant.

In its sample, this clonotype was seen a few times. Its antigen is unidentified. It was with unique molecular identifiers that the TCRbeta library was prepared. TCRdb used MiXCR to reprocess the PCR reads, holding one entry per CDR3 protein. The sample contains around 960,000 distinct CDR3 sequences, 25% to 35% of which appear only once. There are 15 residues in the CDR3. V was pared by 8 bases and J by 2 bases, with 18 bases between. CDR1 is MNHNS, CDR2 SASEGT, per germline. The receptor was isolated from a boy under two years old who had a stem cell transplant for SCID, so the T cells may come from the graft donor. The chain is built from TRBV6-1 and TRBJ1-1, with a weak D call TRBD1 (5 bases). Sequenced here: PBMCs, mostly from graft donor cells, sampled 360 days after TCRalphabeta/CD19-depleted stem cell transplant. CDR3 sequence: CASHAQGVINTEAFF. The CDR3 DNA sequence: TGTGCCAGCCACGCGCAGGGAGTAATTAACACTGAAGCTTTCTTT.